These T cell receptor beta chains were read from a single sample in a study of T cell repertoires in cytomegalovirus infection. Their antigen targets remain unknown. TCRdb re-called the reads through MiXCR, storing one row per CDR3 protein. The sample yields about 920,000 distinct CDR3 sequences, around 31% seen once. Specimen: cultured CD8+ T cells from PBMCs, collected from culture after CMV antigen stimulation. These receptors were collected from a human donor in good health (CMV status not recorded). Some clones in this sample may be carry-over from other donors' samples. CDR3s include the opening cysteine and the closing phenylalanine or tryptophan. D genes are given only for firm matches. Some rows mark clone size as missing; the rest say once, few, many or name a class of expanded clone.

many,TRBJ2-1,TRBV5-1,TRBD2,TGTGCCAGCAGCCTGGGACTAGCGGGGGGTTACAATGAGCAGTTCTTC,CASSLGLAGGYNEQFF
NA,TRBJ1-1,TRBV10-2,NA,TGCGCCAGCAGTGAGAGTCAGCGTGAAGCTTTCTTT,CASSESQREAFF
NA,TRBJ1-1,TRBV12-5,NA,TGTGCTAGTGGTTCCGCCAGCATAGGCACTGAAGCTTTCTTT,CASGSASIGTEAFF
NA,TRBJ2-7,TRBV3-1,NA,TGTGCCAGCAGCCATCGACAGAGCTACGAGCAGTACTTC,CASSHRQSYEQYF
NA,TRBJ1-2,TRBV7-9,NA,TGTGCCAGCAGCTTAGTACGACTGGCGGGCACGGGTGATGGCTACACCTTC,CASSLVRLAGTGDGYTF
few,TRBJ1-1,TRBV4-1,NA,TGCGCCAGCAGCCTGGGTGCGGGGGCGGCCACTGAAGCTTTCTTT,CASSLGAGAATEAFF
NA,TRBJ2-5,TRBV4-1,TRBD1,TGCGCCAGCAGCCAAGATACCTGGGACAGGGGGGATAAAGAGACCCAGTACTTC,CASSQDTWDRGDKETQYF
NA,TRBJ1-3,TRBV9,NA,TGTGCCAGCATGGGGGTCGGAAACACCATATATTTT,CASMGVGNTIYF
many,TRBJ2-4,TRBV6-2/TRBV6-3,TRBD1,TGTGCCAGCAGTTACTCTCAGGGGGAAGCCAAAAACATTCAGTACTTC,CASSYSQGEAKNIQYF
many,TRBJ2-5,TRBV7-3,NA,TGTGCCAGCAGCTTAACGGGGCTAGGAGAGACCCAGTACTTC,CASSLTGLGETQYF
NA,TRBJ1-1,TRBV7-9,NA,TGTGCCAGCAGCTTAGTTGAGGGCCTGAACACTGAAGCTTTCTTT,CASSLVEGLNTEAFF
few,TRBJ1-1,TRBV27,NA,TGTGCCAGCAGTTTCGCGGCGAACACTGAAGCTTTCTTT,CASSFAANTEAFF
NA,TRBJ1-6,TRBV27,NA,TGTGCCAGCAGTTTCTCAGGGAATTCATCCCTCCACTTT,CASSFSGNSSLHF
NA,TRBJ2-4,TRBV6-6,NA,TGTGCCAGCGTTGGACGTCTAAACATTCAGTACTTC,CASVGRLNIQYF